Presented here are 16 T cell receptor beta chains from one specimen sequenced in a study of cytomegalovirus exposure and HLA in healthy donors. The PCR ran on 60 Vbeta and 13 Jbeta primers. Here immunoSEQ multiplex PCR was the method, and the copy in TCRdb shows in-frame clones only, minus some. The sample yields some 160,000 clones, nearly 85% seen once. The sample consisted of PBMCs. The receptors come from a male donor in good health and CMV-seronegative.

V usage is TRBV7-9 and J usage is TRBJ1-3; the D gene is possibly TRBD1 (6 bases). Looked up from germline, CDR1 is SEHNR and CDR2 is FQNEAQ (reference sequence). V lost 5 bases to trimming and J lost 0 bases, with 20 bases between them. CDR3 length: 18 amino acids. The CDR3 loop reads CASSPGQLLGDSGNTIYF. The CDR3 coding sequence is TGTGCCAGCAGCCCCGGACAGCTTCTTGGGGACTCTGGAAACACCATATATTTT.

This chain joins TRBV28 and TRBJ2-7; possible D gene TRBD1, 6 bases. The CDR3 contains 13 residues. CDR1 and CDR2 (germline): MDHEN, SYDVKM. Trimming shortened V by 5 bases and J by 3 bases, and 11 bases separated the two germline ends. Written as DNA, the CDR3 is TGTGCCAGCAGTGCGACAGGAGGCTACGAGCAGTACTTC. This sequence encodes CASSATGGYEQYF.

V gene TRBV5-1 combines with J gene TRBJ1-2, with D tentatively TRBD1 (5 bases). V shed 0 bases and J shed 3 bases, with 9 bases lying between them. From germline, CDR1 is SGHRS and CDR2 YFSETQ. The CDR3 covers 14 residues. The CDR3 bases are TGCGCCAGCAGCTTGGGTGTCAGGGACTATGGCTACACCTTC. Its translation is CASSLGVRDYGYTF.

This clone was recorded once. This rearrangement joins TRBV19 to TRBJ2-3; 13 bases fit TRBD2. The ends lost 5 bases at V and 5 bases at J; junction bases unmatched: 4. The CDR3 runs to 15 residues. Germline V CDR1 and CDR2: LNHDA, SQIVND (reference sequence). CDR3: CASSGTSGKVDTQYF. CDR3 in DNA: TGTGCCAGTAGTGGGACTAGCGGGAAGGTAGATACGCAGTATTTT.

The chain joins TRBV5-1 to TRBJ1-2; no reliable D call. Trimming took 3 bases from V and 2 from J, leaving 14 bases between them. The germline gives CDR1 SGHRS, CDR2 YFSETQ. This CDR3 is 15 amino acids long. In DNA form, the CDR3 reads TGCGCCAGCAGCTCCAATGTCGGGGTAAACTATGGCTACACCTTC. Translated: CASSSNVGVNYGYTF. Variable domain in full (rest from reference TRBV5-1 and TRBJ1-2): KAGVTQTPRYLIKTRGQQVTLSCSPISGHRSVSWYQQTPGQGLQFLFEYFSETQRNKGNFPGRFSGRQFSNSRSEMNVSTLELGDSALYLCASSSNVGVNYGYTFGSGTRLTVV.

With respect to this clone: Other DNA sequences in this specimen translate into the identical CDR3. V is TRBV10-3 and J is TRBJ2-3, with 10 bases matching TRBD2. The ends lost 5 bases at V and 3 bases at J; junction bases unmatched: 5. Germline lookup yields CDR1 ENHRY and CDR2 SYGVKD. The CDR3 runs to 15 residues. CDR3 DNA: TGTGCCATCAGTCCTAGCGGGGGACCTACAGATACGCAGTATTTT. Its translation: CAISPSGGPTDTQYF.

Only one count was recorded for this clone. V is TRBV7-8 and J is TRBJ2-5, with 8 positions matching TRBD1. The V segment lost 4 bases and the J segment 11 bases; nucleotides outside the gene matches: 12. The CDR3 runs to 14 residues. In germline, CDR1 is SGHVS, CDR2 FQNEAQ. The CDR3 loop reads CASSSLGTGLEQYF. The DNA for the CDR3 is TGTGCCAGCAGCTCCCTCGGGACAGGTTTAGAGCAGTACTTC.

CDR3 DNA sequence: TGTGCCAGCAGCTCGGGGGGCTATACAGATACGCAGTATTTT. Amino acid sequence: CASSSGGYTDTQYF. The genes are TRBV11-3 and TRBJ2-3; a weak D match, TRBD2 (7 bases). This CDR3 is built from 14 residues. V lost 4 bases, J lost 3 bases, and 11 bases lay in between. Germline assignment: CDR1 SGHNT and CDR2 YENEEA.

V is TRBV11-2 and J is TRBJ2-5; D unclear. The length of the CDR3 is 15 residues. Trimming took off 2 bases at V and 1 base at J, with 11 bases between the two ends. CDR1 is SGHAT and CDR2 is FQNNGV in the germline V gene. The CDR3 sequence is CASSLFFAPQETQYF. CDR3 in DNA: TGTGCCAGCAGCTTATTTTTTGCGCCCCAAGAGACCCAGTACTTC.

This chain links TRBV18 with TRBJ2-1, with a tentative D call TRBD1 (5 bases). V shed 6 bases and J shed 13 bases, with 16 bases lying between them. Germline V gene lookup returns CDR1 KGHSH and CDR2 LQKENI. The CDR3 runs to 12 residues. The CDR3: CASSAGWQGQFF. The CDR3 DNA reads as TGTGCCAGCTCGGCCGGCTGGCAGGGTCAGTTCTTC.

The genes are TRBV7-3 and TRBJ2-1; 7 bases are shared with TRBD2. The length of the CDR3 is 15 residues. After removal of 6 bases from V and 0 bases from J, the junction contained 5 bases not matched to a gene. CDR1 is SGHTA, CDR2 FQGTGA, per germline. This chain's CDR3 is CASSIGGSSYNEQFF. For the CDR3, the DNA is TGTGCCAGCAGTATCGGGGGGAGCTCCTACAATGAGCAGTTCTTC. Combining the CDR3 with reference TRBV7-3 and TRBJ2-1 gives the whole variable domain GAGVSQTPSNKVTEKGKYVELRCDPISGHTALYWYRQSLGQGPEFLIYFQGTGAADDSGLPNDRFFAVRPEGSVSTLKIQRTERGDSAVYLCASSIGGSSYNEQFFGPGTRLTVL.

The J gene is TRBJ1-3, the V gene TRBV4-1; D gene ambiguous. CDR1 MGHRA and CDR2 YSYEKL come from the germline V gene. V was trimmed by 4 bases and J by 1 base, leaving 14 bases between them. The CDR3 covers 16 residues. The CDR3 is CASSRAEGSSGNTIYF. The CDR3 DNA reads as TGCGCCAGCAGCCGCGCGGAAGGGAGTTCTGGAAACACCATATATTTT.

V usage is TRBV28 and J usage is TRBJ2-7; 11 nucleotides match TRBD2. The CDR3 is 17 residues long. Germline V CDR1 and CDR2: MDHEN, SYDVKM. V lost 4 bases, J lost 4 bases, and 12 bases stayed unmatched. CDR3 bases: TGTGCCAGCAGTTCCCCCATAGGCACTAGCGGGAGTTACGAGCAGTACTTC. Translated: CASSSPIGTSGSYEQYF.

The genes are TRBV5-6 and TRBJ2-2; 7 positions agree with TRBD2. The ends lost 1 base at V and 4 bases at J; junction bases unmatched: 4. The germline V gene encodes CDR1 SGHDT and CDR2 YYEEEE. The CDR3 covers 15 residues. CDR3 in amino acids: CASSLRLALTGELFF. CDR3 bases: TGTGCCAGCAGCTTGAGACTAGCTCTCACCGGGGAGCTGTTTTTT.

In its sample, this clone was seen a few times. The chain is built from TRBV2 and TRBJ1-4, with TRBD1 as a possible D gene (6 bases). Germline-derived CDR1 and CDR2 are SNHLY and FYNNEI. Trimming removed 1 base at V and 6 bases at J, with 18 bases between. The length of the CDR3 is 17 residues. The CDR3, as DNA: TGTGCCAGCAGTGAAGAGAATAAGGGGGGGAATGATGAAAAACTGTTTTTT. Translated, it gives CASSEENKGGNDEKLFF.

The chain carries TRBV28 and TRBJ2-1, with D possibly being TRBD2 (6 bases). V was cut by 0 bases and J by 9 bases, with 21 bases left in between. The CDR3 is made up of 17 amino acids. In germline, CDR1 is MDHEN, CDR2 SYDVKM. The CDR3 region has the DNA TGTGCCAGCAGTTTATGGGCGGGGAAGAGGGCCTATGGTGAGCAGTTCTTC. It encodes CASSLWAGKRAYGEQFF.